This record looks at one T cell receptor beta chain sequence and its context. Its antigen is unknown. The data derive from a study of OX40 agonist ivuxolimab in advanced cancers. Study information: Averaging about 60 years in age, with a range of roughly 20 to 90, the cohort was 65% to 90% male. Partial responses were achieved by three patients, one with hepatocellular carcinoma and two with cutaneous melanoma. Regarding the study as a whole: In CD8+ T cells, expanded clones were on average more numerous than in CD4+.

This CDR3 has 15 amino acids. The germline V gene has CDR1 SGHTA and CDR2 FQGTGA. The V and J ends lost 0 bases and 4 bases respectively, with 10 bases between them. The table came from immunoSEQ multiplex PCR; TCRdb's copy has only in-frame clones and leaves some out. This sample carries more than 30,000 clones, roughly nine tenths of them seen once, and the ten largest clones take approximately 0.94%. Samples were taken at baseline and on day 1 of cycles 4 and 7. The sequence came from an adult with an advanced solid tumor such as melanoma, head and neck, liver or kidney cancer. The chain combines TRBV7-3 with TRBJ2-1; D may be TRBD2 (6 bases). The sequencing used CD4+ or CD8+ T cells sorted from blood, collected in a trial of the OX40 agonist ivuxolimab. The CDR3, as DNA: TGTGCCAGCAGCTTAACTGCGGGATCGTACAATGAGCAGTTCTTC. Translation gives CASSLTAGSYNEQFF. The variable domain in full, with the rest retrieved from reference TRBV7-3 and TRBJ2-1, is GAGVSQTPSNKVTEKGKYVELRCDPISGHTALYWYRQSLGQGPEFLIYFQGTGAADDSGLPNDRFFAVRPEGSVSTLKIQRTERGDSAVYLCASSLTAGSYNEQFFGPGTRLTVL.